These 4 T cell receptor beta chains share one sample of origin, sequenced in a study of multiple sclerosis patients with progressive multifocal leukoencephalopathy (dated by TCRdb to between 2017 and 2020). The time point tag for this specimen amounts to: time of PML onset. The sample's treatment or condition label is to be understood as: on natalizumab therapy at sampling. Receptor libraries were prepared by the immunoSEQ multiplex PCR assay. TCRdb re-hosts the immuneACCESS table, in-frame sequences only. Its copies lack some clones; in the studies checked, an unresolved V gene accounts for under half of them, and the cause for the rest is not known. For this sample the table gives 31,000 or so clones, of which approximately 90% were detected only once. The ten top clones hold under 6% of the sample. The sequencing used PBMCs, collected from a patient treated with natalizumab. These receptors all come from a woman between 40 and 50 years old with progressive multifocal leukoencephalopathy.

The V gene is TRBV28, the J gene TRBJ2-3; 7 positions match TRBD2. V dropped 6 bases and J dropped 3; count of bases not matched to a gene: 9. This CDR3 comprises 15 residues. In germline, CDR1 is MDHEN, CDR2 SYDVKM. CDR3 in amino acids: CASSPGGSGTDTQYF. For the CDR3, the DNA is TGTGCCAGCAGCCCGGGGGGTAGCGGGACAGATACGCAGTATTTT.

This clone occurred once. V is TRBV30 and J is TRBJ1-1; weak D call: TRBD1 (5 bases). The length of the CDR3 is 16 residues. Germline V CDR1 and CDR2: GTSNPN, SVGIG (reference sequence). V gave up 3 bases and J gave up 3 bases, with 20 bases separating them. In DNA, the CDR3 is TGTGCCTGGAGCCGTGGGGCAAGTCAAAGGGACACTGAAGCTTTCTTT. It translates to CAWSRGASQRDTEAFF.

This sequence joins TRBV18 and TRBJ1-4, with D hard to call. This CDR3 contains 14 residues. The germline gives CDR1 KGHSH, CDR2 LQKENI. V lost 3 bases and J lost 7, with 12 bases in between. The CDR3 nucleotides read TGTGCCAGCTCACCTCCAGCCGCTCCTGAAAAACTGTTTTTT. Translation: CASSPPAAPEKLFF.

This chain connects TRBV4-2 to TRBJ2-7; 11 bases match TRBD2. The CDR3 runs 16 residues. The germline gives CDR1 LGHNA, CDR2 YNFKEQ. The V gene end was trimmed by 1 base and the J gene end by 5 bases; junction bases not matched to a gene: 7. CDR3 sequence reads: CASSQGETSGVNEQYF. The DNA for the CDR3 is TGTGCCAGCAGCCAAGGCGAGACTAGCGGGGTGAACGAGCAGTACTTC.